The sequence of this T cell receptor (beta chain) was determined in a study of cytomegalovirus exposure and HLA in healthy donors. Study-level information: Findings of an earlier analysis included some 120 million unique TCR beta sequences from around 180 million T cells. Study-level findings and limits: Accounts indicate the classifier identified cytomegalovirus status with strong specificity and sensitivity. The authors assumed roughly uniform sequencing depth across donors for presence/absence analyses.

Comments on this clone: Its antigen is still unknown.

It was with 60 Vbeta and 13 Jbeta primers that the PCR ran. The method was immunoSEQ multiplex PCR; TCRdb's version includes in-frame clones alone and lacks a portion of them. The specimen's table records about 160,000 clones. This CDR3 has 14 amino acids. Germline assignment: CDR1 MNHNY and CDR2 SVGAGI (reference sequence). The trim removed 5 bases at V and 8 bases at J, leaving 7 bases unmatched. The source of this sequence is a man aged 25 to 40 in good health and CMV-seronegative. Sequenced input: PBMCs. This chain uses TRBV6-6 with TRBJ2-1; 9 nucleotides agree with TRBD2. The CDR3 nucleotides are TGTGCCAGCAGTCAGCTGGGCGGGAGGGATGAGCAGTTCTTC. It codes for CASSQLGGRDEQFF.